Below, 19 T cell receptor beta chains from the same sample are listed, as sequenced in a study of T cell clonality in common variable immunodeficiency. Assay: immunoSEQ multiplex PCR; the TCRdb copy retains only in-frame clones and omits some. The specimen has about 47,000 clones, none found just once. Material: peripheral blood mononuclear cells. These receptors were collected from a person aged 18 to 70 in good health.

This clone has ten or more counts. The read gets to within 3 residues of the CDR3 end, and the germline J gene fills in the rest. The V call is TRBV4-1, the J call TRBJ1-6; D remains unclear. Trimming pared 0 bases from V and 10 bases from J, leaving 10 bases between. The CDR3 is 14 residues long. The germline CDR1 and CDR2 sequences are MGHRA and YSYEKL. Incomplete CDR3 DNA: TGCGCCAGCAGCCAAGATGGCAGGTCCTCACCC. This codes for CASSQDGRSSP. The complete CDR3 reads CASSQDGRSSPLHF.

This clone was observed at least ten times. Coverage ceases 3 residues before the CDR3 finishes, and the germline J gene fills in the end. The chain uses TRBV5-5 and TRBJ1-2, with D tentatively TRBD1 (5 bases). V lost 1 base and J 6 bases, leaving 16 bases between the germline ends. Germline V lookup: CDR1 SGHKS, CDR2 YYEKEE (reference sequence). The CDR3 loop spans 15 amino acids. The covered CDR3 bases are TGTGCCAGCAGCTTGTTAGCGGGGATAGGGGATGGC. Its protein is CASSLLAGIGDG. The whole CDR3 protein reads CASSLLAGIGDGYTF.

This clone was recorded at least ten times. The CDR3 DNA, read in part, is TGTGCCACCAGTGAAGCGGACAGTGGGGGTTACAATGAG. This sequence encodes CATSEADSGGYNE. The complete CDR3 reads CATSEADSGGYNEQFF. The V and J genes are TRBV24-1 and TRBJ2-1; D might be TRBD1 (6 bases). The read finishes 3 residues shy of the CDR3 end, and the germline J gene is used to complete it. CDR3 length: 16 residues. In germline, CDR1 is KGHDR, CDR2 SFDVKD. V shed 4 bases and J shed 4 bases, with 16 bases lying between them.

This clone was detected ten times or more. The sequenced part of the CDR3 DNA is TGTGCTAGTGGTTTGGTATTAGCGGGGGAATATACG. It codes for CASGLVLAGEYT. The whole CDR3 protein reads CASGLVLAGEYTQYF. The gene calls are TRBV12-5 and TRBJ2-3; 9 bases are a match to TRBD2. The read halts 3 residues ahead of the CDR3 end, with the missing end drawn from the germline J gene. The CDR3 extends over 15 amino acids. Germline CDR1 and CDR2: LGHNT and FRNRAP. V lost 0 bases to trimming and J lost 7 bases; unmatched junction nucleotides: 5.

This clone showed up many times. The CDR3 goes on 3 residues after the read ends, and that part is filled in from the germline J gene. The genes are TRBV6-1 and TRBJ2-3; D gene ambiguous. The CDR3 has 16 residues. Trimming took 1 base from V and 0 from J, leaving 11 bases between them. CDR1 MNHNS and CDR2 SASEGT come from the germline V gene. The sequenced CDR3 bases are TGTGCCAGCAGTGAAGGAACCTTTACTAGCACAGATACG. Amino acid sequence: CASSEGTFTSTDT. The full CDR3 sequence reads CASSEGTFTSTDTQYF.

This clone was recorded at least ten times. Coverage ceases 3 residues before the CDR3 finishes, and the germline J gene fills in the end. V and J are TRBV20-1 and TRBJ2-4; no firm D call. The CDR3 consists of 14 residues. From germline, CDR1 is DFQATT and CDR2 SNEGSKA (reference sequence). V shed 0 bases and J shed 9 bases, with 15 bases lying between them. This chain's CDR3 is CSARDHLDYGIQYF. CDR3 DNA, as far as it was read: TGCAGTGCTAGAGATCACCTAGATTACGGCATT.

This clone has a count of ten or more. Read sequence stops 3 residues before the CDR3 end, and the germline J gene provides the missing end. The V call is TRBV20-1, the J call TRBJ2-3, with 10 positions matching TRBD1. V lost 3 bases, J lost 1 base, and 1 base stayed unmatched. The CDR3 contains 14 residues. Germline V gene lookup returns CDR1 DFQATT and CDR2 SNEGSKA (reference sequence). The covered CDR3 bases are TGCAGTGCTAGCGGGACAGGGGGCACAGATACG. Its protein is CSASGTGGTDT. The CDR3 as a whole reads CSASGTGGTDTQYF.

In its sample, this clone was seen many times. The CDR3 loop is CASSPSGTISNEQYF. The sequenced CDR3 bases are TGTGCCAGCTCACCATCCGGGACAATTTCGAACGAG. V usage is TRBV18 and J usage is TRBJ2-7; TRBD1 is a possible D gene (6 bases). The DNA ends 3 residues before the CDR3 does, and the rest of the CDR3 is filled in from the germline J gene. Germline CDR1 and CDR2: KGHSH and LQKENI. Trimming cost V 2 bases and J 5 bases, with 16 bases left between them. The CDR3 loop spans 15 amino acids.

This clone occurred many times. The sequenced fragment ends 3 residues before the CDR3 boundary, so the rest is inferred from the germline J gene. V is TRBV7-2 and J is TRBJ1-2, with D perhaps TRBD1 (6 bases). CDR1 SGHTA and CDR2 FQGNSA come from the germline V gene. V lost 5 bases and J lost 2, with 15 bases in between. The CDR3 runs to 15 residues. This CDR3 is CASSIGPGHNYGYTF. CDR3 DNA (partial): TGTGCCAGCAGCATCGGACCGGGACACAACTATGGC.

This clone occurred many times. The read finishes 3 residues shy of the CDR3 end, and the germline J gene is used to complete it. This sequence joins TRBV14 and TRBJ1-1; TRBD1 matches 8 bases. In germline, CDR1 is SGHDN, CDR2 FVKESK. The trim removed 0 bases at V and 0 bases at J, leaving 6 bases unmatched. The length of the CDR3 is 17 residues. The covered CDR3 bases are TGTGCCAGCAGCCAAGATCATGGGACAGGAATGAACACTGAA. As protein: CASSQDHGTGMNTE. The CDR3 as a whole reads CASSQDHGTGMNTEAFF. Drawing the rest from reference TRBV14 and TRBJ1-1, the complete variable domain is EAGVTQFPSHSVIEKGQTVTLRCDPISGHDNLYWYRRVMGKEIKFLLHFVKESKQDESGMPNNRFLAERTGGTYSTLKVQPAELEDSGVYFCASSQDHGTGMNTEAFFGQGTRLTVV.

This clone has ten or more counts. The read halts 3 residues ahead of the CDR3 end, with the missing end drawn from the germline J gene. The V call is TRBV6-1, the J call TRBJ2-2; no reliable D call. Germline loops: CDR1 MNHNS, CDR2 SASEGT. Trimming stripped 1 base from V and 4 bases from J, with 4 bases between. CDR3 length: 13 residues. Partial CDR3 DNA: TGTGCCAGCAGTGAAGAGGGCACCGGGGAG. It encodes CASSEEGTGE. The complete CDR3 protein is CASSEEGTGELFF.

The sample holds a few counts of this clone. The CDR3 here is CASSLSATNEKLFF. The CDR3 DNA, read in part, is TGTGCCAGCAGCTTGTCGGCAACTAATGAAAAA. This chain connects TRBV7-9 to TRBJ1-4; D is unresolved. The read comes to an end 3 residues before the CDR3 does, leaving the germline J gene to fill in the end. V shed 3 bases and J shed 0 bases, with 5 bases lying between them. Germline lookup yields CDR1 SEHNR and CDR2 FQNEAQ (reference sequence). The CDR3 is 14 residues long.

A note on this clone: The read ends 3 residues shy of where the CDR3 ends; the end is completed using the germline J gene. The chain has TRBV6-4 and TRBJ2-2; D unclear. The CDR3 covers 15 residues. The germline gives CDR1 MRHNA, CDR2 SNTAGT. Trimming stripped 2 bases from V and 3 bases from J, with 10 bases between. CDR3 bases read: TGTGCCAGCAGTGACGGTACAGATCACACCGGGGAG. Residues: CASSDGTDHTGE. The complete CDR3 protein is CASSDGTDHTGELFF.

Comment on this clone: From the germline J gene comes the end of the CDR3, since the read stops 3 residues before it. V usage is TRBV19 and J usage is TRBJ1-2, with D perhaps matching TRBD1 (6 bases). The CDR3 runs 13 residues. Germline V lookup: CDR1 LNHDA, CDR2 SQIVND (reference sequence). Partial CDR3 DNA: TGTGCCAGTAGTATCGGACAGTACAATGAC. Protein sequence: CASSIGQYND. The whole CDR3 region reads CASSIGQYNDYTF.

This clone was counted many times. The CDR3 extends 3 residues past the end of the read, so its final part is completed from the germline J gene. V is TRBV7-9 and J is TRBJ1-5; tentatively, D is TRBD1 (5 bases). The V gene lost 4 bases and the J gene lost 5 bases, with 12 bases spanning the gap. Germline assignment: CDR1 SEHNR and CDR2 FQNEAQ (reference sequence). The CDR3 extends over 14 amino acids. CDR3 bases read: TGTGCCAGCAGCTCCGGACAATTCGATCAGCCC. Translating gives CASSSGQFDQP. The CDR3, in full, reads CASSSGQFDQPQHF.

This clone was observed at least ten times. Read sequence stops 3 residues before the CDR3 end, and the germline J gene provides the missing end. The chain is built from TRBV4-2 and TRBJ2-7; the D gene is possibly TRBD1 (5 bases). The CDR3 spans 15 residues. Trimming stripped 0 bases from V and 0 bases from J, with 9 bases between. CDR1 is LGHNA, CDR2 YNFKEQ, per germline. The sequenced CDR3 bases are TGTGCCAGCAGCCAAGACAGGGAACTCTCCTACGAG. Protein sequence: CASSQDRELSYE. The CDR3, in full, reads CASSQDRELSYEQYF.

In this sample, this clone turned up many times. The read comes to an end 3 residues before the CDR3 does, leaving the germline J gene to fill in the end. The chain uses TRBV7-2 and TRBJ1-1; D remains unclear. The germline CDR1 and CDR2 sequences are SGHTA and FQGNSA. The CDR3 consists of 14 residues. Trimming left V 0 bases short and J 1 base short, with 6 bases between. The sequenced CDR3 bases are TGTGCCAGCAGCTTAGCTTCAGGGAACACTGAA. Amino acids: CASSLASGNTE. The complete CDR3 reads CASSLASGNTEAFF.

This clone was observed many times. One junction end does not reproduce the germline sequence, and a read error may be involved. The read terminates 3 residues ahead of where the CDR3 ends, so the germline J gene completes it. The chain has TRBV5-1 and TRBJ1-1; 8 bases fit TRBD1. The germline V gene encodes CDR1 SGHRS and CDR2 YFSETQ. The CDR3 totals 14 residues. CDR3 DNA, as far as it was read: TGCGGCAGCCAGACGGGGACAGGCAACCCTGAA. Encoded protein: CGSQTGTGNPE. In full, the CDR3 reads CGSQTGTGNPEAFF.

This clone was observed many times. The read ends 3 residues before the CDR3 terminus; that terminus is restored from the germline J gene. This rearrangement joins TRBV18 to TRBJ2-7; TRBD1 might be the D (5 bases). This CDR3 comprises 13 residues. In germline, CDR1 is KGHSH, CDR2 LQKENI. V lost 5 bases, J lost 2 bases, and 10 bases lay in between. The CDR3 bases that were read are TGTGCCAGCTCAGATCGACAGACCTACGAG. This translates into CASSDRQTYE. Given in full, the CDR3 is CASSDRQTYEQYF. Full variable domain (missing parts from reference TRBV18 and TRBJ2-7): NAGVMQNPRHLVRRRGQEARLRCSPMKGHSHVYWYRQLPEEGLKFMVYLQKENIIDESGMPKERFSAEFPKEGPSILRIQQVVRGDSAAYFCASSDRQTYEQYFGPGTRLTVT.